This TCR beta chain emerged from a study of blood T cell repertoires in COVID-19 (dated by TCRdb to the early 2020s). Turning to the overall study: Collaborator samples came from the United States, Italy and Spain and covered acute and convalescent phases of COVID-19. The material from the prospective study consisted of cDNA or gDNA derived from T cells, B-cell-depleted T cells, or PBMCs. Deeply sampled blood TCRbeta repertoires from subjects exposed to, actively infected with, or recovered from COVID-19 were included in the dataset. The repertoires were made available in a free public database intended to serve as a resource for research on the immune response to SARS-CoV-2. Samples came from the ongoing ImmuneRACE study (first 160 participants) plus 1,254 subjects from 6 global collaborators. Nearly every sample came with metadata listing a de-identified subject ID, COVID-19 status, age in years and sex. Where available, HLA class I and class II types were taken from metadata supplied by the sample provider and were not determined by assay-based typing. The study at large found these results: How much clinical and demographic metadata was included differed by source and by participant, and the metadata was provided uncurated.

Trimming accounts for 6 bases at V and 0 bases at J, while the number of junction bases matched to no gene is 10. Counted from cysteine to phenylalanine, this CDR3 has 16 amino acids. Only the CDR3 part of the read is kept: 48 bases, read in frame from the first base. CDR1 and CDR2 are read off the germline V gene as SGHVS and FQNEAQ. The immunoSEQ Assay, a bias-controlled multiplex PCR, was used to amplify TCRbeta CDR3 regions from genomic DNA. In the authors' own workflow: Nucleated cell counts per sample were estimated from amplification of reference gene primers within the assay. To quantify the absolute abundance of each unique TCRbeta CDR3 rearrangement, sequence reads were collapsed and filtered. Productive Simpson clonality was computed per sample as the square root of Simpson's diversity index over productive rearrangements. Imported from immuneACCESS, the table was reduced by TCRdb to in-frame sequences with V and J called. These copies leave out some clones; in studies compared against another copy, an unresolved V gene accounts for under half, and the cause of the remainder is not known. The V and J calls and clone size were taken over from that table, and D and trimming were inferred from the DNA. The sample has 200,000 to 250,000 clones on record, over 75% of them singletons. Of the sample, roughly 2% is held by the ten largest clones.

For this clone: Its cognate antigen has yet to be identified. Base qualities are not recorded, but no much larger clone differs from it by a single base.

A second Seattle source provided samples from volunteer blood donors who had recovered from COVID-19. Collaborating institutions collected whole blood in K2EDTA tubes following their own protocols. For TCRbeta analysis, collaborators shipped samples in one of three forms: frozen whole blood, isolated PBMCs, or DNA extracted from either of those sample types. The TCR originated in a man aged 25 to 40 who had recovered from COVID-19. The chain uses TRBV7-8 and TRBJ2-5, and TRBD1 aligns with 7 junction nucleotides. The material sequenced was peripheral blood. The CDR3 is CASSSRDSSYQETQYF. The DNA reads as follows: TGTGCCAGCAGTTCAAGGGACAGTTCGTACCAAGAGACCCAGTACTTC.